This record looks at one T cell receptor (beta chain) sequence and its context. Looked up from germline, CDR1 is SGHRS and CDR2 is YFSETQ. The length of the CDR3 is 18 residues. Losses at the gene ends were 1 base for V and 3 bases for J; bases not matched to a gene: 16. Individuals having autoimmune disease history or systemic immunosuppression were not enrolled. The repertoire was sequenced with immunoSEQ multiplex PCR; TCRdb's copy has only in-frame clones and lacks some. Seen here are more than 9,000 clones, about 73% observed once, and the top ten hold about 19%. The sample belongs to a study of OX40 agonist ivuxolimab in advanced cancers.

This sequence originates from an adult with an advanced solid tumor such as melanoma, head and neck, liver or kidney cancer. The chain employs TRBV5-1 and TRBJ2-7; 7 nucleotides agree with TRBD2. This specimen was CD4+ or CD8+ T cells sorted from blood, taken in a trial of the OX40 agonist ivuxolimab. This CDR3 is CASSLKLERGLGVYEQYF. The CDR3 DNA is TGCGCCAGCAGCTTGAAACTAGAGCGGGGATTAGGTGTCTACGAGCAGTACTTC.